These T cell receptor beta chains were read from a single sample in a study of blood T cells in healthy people across ages. TCRdb called the 5' RACE reads again in MiXCR, with one record for every CDR3 protein. The sample holds about 1.4 million distinct CDR3 sequences; approximately 59% are singletons and the top ten take 5% to 7%. The material sequenced was blood. The receptors were gathered from a man between 18 and 29 years old in good health. The CDR3 runs from the conserved cysteine through the conserved F or W. The D gene is left open where the match is weak. The size of a clone is reported for some rows only, either as once, few or many, or as a class for expanded clones.

V gene	D gene	J gene	clone size	CDR3 protein	CDR3 DNA
TRBV11-2	TRBD1	TRBJ2-7	few	CASRPGQSWDEQYF	TGTGCCAGCCGGCCGGGACAGTCCTGGGACGAGCAGTACTTC
TRBV10-1	TRBD1	TRBJ2-4	-	CASSQTGTAKDIQYF	TGCGCCAGCAGCCAGACAGGGACGGCCAAAGACATTCAGTACTTC
TRBV29-1	-	TRBJ1-3	-	CSVEREGGSGNTIYF	TGCAGCGTTGAGAGAGAGGGCGGCTCTGGAAACACCATATATTTT
TRBV25-1	-	TRBJ1-1	-	CASSTGGVVRAFF	TGTGCCAGCAGTACCGGGGGAGTAGTTCGGGCTTTCTTT
TRBV11-2	-	TRBJ2-4	-	CASRSGTLNIQYF	TGTGCCAGCAGGAGTGGGACTTTAAACATTCAGTACTTC
TRBV6-5	TRBD1	TRBJ2-1	-	CASSTDRRTYNEQFF	TGTGCCAGCAGTACGGACAGGAGAACCTACAATGAGCAGTTCTTC
TRBV4-1	TRBD1	TRBJ1-5	once	CASSHRDRGNQPQHF	TGCGCCAGCAGCCACCGGGACAGGGGGAATCAGCCCCAGCATTTT
TRBV6-2/TRBV6-3	-	TRBJ2-7	few	CATSPGRSYEQYF	TGTGCAACCAGCCCAGGGAGGTCCTACGAGCAGTACTTC
TRBV12-3/TRBV12-4	-	TRBJ2-1	-	CASSPANYRSNEQFF	TGTGCCAGCAGTCCTGCGAATTATCGATCCAATGAGCAGTTCTTC
TRBV20-1	-	TRBJ2-3	-	CSATARLGVGDTQYF	TGCAGTGCTACAGCCAGACTAGGTGTTGGAGATACGCAGTATTTT
TRBV12-3/TRBV12-4	-	TRBJ1-2	once	CASRLTGWRHVYTF	TGTGCCAGCAGATTAACAGGGTGGAGACATGTCTACACCTTC
TRBV7-2	-	TRBJ2-1	few	CASSMRGYNEQFF	TGTGCCAGCAGCATGAGGGGGTACAATGAGCAGTTCTTC
TRBV20-1	-	TRBJ1-2	-	CSAPLGPPEGGYTF	TGCAGTGCTCCCTTAGGGCCCCCTGAGGGAGGCTACACCTTC
TRBV20-1	-	TRBJ1-5	-	CSAPPGAGKKPQHF	TGCAGTGCGCCCCCAGGGGCCGGCAAGAAGCCCCAGCATTTT
TRBV18	-	TRBJ2-3	once	CASSPEMDSTDTQYF	TGTGCCAGCTCACCAGAGATGGATAGCACAGATACGCAGTATTTT
TRBV20-1	TRBD2	TRBJ2-3	few	CSAEGTSGEQGTQYF	TGCAGTGCGGAAGGGACTAGCGGGGAGCAGGGAACGCAGTATTTT
TRBV29-1	-	TRBJ2-7	-	CSVVIRSADYNSYEQYF	TGCAGCGTGGTCATTAGGTCAGCGGATTATAACTCCTACGAGCAGTACTTC
TRBV14	-	TRBJ2-1	few	CASSQRWTPYNEQFF	TGTGCCAGCAGCCAACGATGGACTCCTTACAATGAGCAGTTCTTC
TRBV7-2	-	TRBJ2-7	-	CASSYDRSAEQYF	TGTGCCAGCAGCTACGACAGATCCGCCGAGCAGTACTTC
TRBV7-9	TRBD1	TRBJ2-7	-	CASSPRTGNSEQYF	TGTGCCAGCAGCCCTCGGACAGGGAATTCCGAGCAGTACTTC
TRBV25-1	-	TRBJ2-3	few	CASSPRAPGTDTQYF	TGTGCCAGCAGCCCTAGGGCCCCGGGGACAGATACGCAGTATTTT
TRBV28	-	TRBJ2-1	-	CASKETGYNEQFF	TGTGCCAGCAAGGAGACAGGATACAATGAGCAGTTCTTC
TRBV28	TRBD2	TRBJ2-1	few	CASSSRVAGRDEQFF	TGTGCCAGCAGTTCCAGGGTAGCGGGACGGGATGAGCAGTTCTTC
TRBV7-2	TRBD1	TRBJ2-7	-	CASSSGTGLNEQYF	TGTGCCAGCAGCTCTGGGACAGGGCTCAACGAGCAGTACTTC
TRBV20-1	-	TRBJ2-6	-	CSAREFSGANVLTF	TGCAGTGCTAGGGAGTTCTCTGGGGCCAACGTCCTGACTTTC
TRBV10-2	-	TRBJ1-2	-	CASSGKDYGYTF	TGCGCCAGCAGTGGGAAGGACTATGGCTACACCTTC
TRBV15	TRBD1	TRBJ1-1	-	CATSALGTGNEAFF	TGTGCCACCAGTGCACTAGGGACAGGTAATGAAGCTTTCTTT
TRBV4-1	-	TRBJ2-5	few	CASSRLGTLEETQYF	TGCGCCAGTAGCCGGTTAGGGACTTTAGAAGAGACCCAGTACTTC
TRBV9	TRBD2	TRBJ2-5	-	CASSEGTSGNQETQYF	TGTGCCAGCAGCGAGGGGACTAGCGGGAACCAAGAGACCCAGTACTTC
TRBV10-3	-	TRBJ2-5	-	CAIREGKQETQYF	TGTGCCATCAGGGAGGGAAAGCAAGAGACCCAGTACTTC
TRBV12-3/TRBV12-4	TRBD1	TRBJ2-7	-	CASSRDSQEQYF	TGTGCCAGCAGCCGGGACAGTCAGGAGCAGTACTTC
TRBV5-5	TRBD1	TRBJ1-1	once	CASSLDPGQGTNTEAFF	TGTGCCAGCAGCTTGGATCCGGGACAGGGAACGAACACTGAAGCTTTCTTT
TRBV4-3	TRBD1	TRBJ1-2	-	CASSRIGGQGGGYTF	TGCGCCAGCAGCCGAATAGGGGGACAGGGGGGCGGCTACACCTTC
TRBV3-1	-	TRBJ1-6	-	CASSQQETLRNSPLHF	TGTGCCAGCAGCCAACAGGAGACCCTTCGGAATTCACCCCTCCACTTT
TRBV13	-	TRBJ1-1	-	CASSLVNAGNTEAFF	TGTGCCAGCAGTCTCGTGAACGCAGGGAACACTGAAGCTTTCTTT
TRBV2	TRBD2	TRBJ2-4	few	CASSPSMTSGGDIQYF	TGTGCCAGCAGTCCCAGCATGACTAGCGGGGGGGACATTCAGTACTTC
TRBV12-3/TRBV12-4	TRBD2	TRBJ2-1	-	CASSLGASGRDEQFF	TGTGCCAGCAGTTTAGGTGCTAGCGGGAGAGATGAGCAGTTCTTC
TRBV20-1	-	TRBJ2-7	-	CSATLTSSTYEQYF	TGCAGTGCTACTCTAACTAGCAGCACCTACGAGCAGTACTTC
TRBV12-3/TRBV12-4	-	TRBJ1-2	-	CASSLSQNPSRGYTF	TGTGCCAGCAGTTTAAGTCAGAATCCCTCTAGGGGCTACACCTTC
TRBV7-2	-	TRBJ2-1	once	CASSLVPSWNEQFF	TGTGCCAGCAGCTTAGTTCCTAGCTGGAATGAGCAGTTCTTC
TRBV2	TRBD2	TRBJ2-3	once	CASSEGTSGKSDTQYF	TGTGCCAGCAGTGAAGGGACTAGCGGGAAGTCAGATACGCAGTATTTT
TRBV9	TRBD2	TRBJ2-4	few	CASSVASGGPGYIQYF	TGTGCCAGCAGCGTAGCCAGCGGGGGGCCCGGGTACATTCAGTACTTC
TRBV6-6	TRBD2	TRBJ2-3	-	CASESSGFTDTQYF	TGTGCCAGCGAGTCTAGCGGGTTCACAGATACGCAGTATTTT
TRBV12-3/TRBV12-4	-	TRBJ2-2	-	CASSLSSRAGELFF	TGTGCCAGCAGTTTATCATCCAGGGCCGGGGAGCTGTTTTTT
TRBV10-3	-	TRBJ1-1	-	CAISLPTSGGNTEAFF	TGTGCCATCAGTCTCCCCACATCGGGGGGCAACACTGAAGCTTTCTTT